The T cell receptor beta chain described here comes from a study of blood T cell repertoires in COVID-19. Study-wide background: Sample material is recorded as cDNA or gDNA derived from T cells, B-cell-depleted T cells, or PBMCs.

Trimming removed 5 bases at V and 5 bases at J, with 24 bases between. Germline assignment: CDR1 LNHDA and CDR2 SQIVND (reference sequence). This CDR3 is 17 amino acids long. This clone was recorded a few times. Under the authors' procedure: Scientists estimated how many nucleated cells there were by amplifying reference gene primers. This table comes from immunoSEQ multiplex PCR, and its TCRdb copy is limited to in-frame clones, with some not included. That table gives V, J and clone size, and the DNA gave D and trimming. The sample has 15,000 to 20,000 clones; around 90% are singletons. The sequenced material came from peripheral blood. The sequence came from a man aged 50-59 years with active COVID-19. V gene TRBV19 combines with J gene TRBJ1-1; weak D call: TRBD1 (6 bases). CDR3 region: CASSPGWGLTGSTEAFF. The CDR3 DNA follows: TGTGCCAGTAGTCCGGGGTGGGGGCTTACTGGATCAACTGAAGCTTTCTTT.